This paragraph reports one TCR beta chain. Its target is unknown. This specimen comes from a study of blood T cells in healthy people across ages. Germline V gives CDR1 SGHRS, CDR2 YFSETQ. V lost 0 bases and J 11 bases, leaving 20 bases between the germline ends. The CDR3 totals 15 residues. A second PCR, run for about 7 to 11 cycles, used a sample-barcoded 5' primer plus a J-beta primer mix. TCRdb re-derived calls from the 5' RACE reads in MiXCR, one entry per CDR3 protein. In the table there are approximately 830,000 distinct CDR3 sequences, around two thirds of which are singletons. Whole-study results and caveats: Researchers judged that diversity estimates from one million T cells fell short of true values.

Sequencing was performed on blood. The chain recombines TRBV5-1 with TRBJ2-5; D might be TRBD1 (5 bases). The clonotype comes from a man under 40 in good health. The DNA of the CDR3 is TGCGCCAGCAGCTTGGGGCAGGGATCCCCTTTCCCGCAGTACTTC. Its protein is CASSLGQGSPFPQYF.